One sample yielded the 16 T cell receptor beta chains listed below, sequenced in a study of T-cell reconstitution after alpha-beta-depleted transplantation in children. It was with unique molecular identifiers that the TCRbeta library was prepared. TCRdb processed the PCR reads anew with MiXCR; each CDR3 protein has one entry. The sample has nearly 550,000 distinct CDR3 sequences, around 19% seen once. Sequences were derived from PBMCs from the stem cell graft donor, sampled from the stem cell graft. These receptors all stem from a human donor who donated a stem cell graft to a child with acute lymphoblastic leukemia.

The V call is TRBV12-3 or TRBV12-4, the J call TRBJ2-5; 10 nucleotides match TRBD1. This CDR3 is built from 14 residues. With V trimmed by 5 bases and J by 6 bases, 6 bases remained unmatched. The CDR3 is CASSGQGVLKTQYF. Here the CDR3 DNA reads TGTGCCAGCAGTGGACAGGGGGTATTGAAGACCCAGTACTTC.

This chain joins TRBV12-3 or TRBV12-4 and TRBJ2-5; unclear D gene. The ends were cut back, 3 bases at V and 5 bases at J, with 13 bases in the middle. This CDR3 comprises 14 residues. The DNA for the CDR3 is TGTGCCAGCAGTTTCAGGACCCAATTTGAGACCCAGTACTTC. It encodes CASSFRTQFETQYF.

The chain uses TRBV18 and TRBJ2-7, with D unclear. From germline, CDR1 is KGHSH and CDR2 LQKENI. The CDR3 has 15 residues. The V and J ends lost 1 base and 2 bases respectively, with 12 bases between them. CDR3 DNA sequence: TGTGCCAGCTCACCACTGACCGGTAGTACCTACGAGCAGTACTTC. This codes for CASSPLTGSTYEQYF.

The chain combines TRBV10-1 with TRBJ2-7, with a tentative D call TRBD2 (6 bases). Germline V gene sequence: CDR1 WNHNN, CDR2 SYGVQD (reference sequence). The CDR3 contains 15 residues. The germline V and J ends were trimmed by 4 bases and 5 bases, with 18 bases remaining between them. CDR3 nucleotide sequence: TGCGCCAGCAGTGCCTACGGGGGAATAATCGACGAGCAGTACTTC. Amino acids: CASSAYGGIIDEQYF.

In this sample, this clonotype turned up a few times. This chain connects TRBV7-9 to TRBJ1-2; TRBD1 might be the D (6 bases). Germline assignment: CDR1 SEHNR and CDR2 FQNEAQ (reference sequence). The CDR3 contains 15 residues. V shed 5 bases and J shed 6 bases, with 19 bases lying between them. Here the CDR3 reads CASSLGSQGSDGYTF. Here the CDR3 DNA reads TGTGCCAGCAGCCTAGGGTCACAGGGAAGTGATGGCTACACCTTC.

This clonotype appeared a few times. The J gene is TRBJ2-1, the V gene TRBV7-3; 7 positions agree with TRBD1. This CDR3 spans 17 amino acids. The trim removed 1 base at V and 6 bases at J, leaving 12 bases unmatched. The germline V gene encodes CDR1 SGHTA and CDR2 FQGTGA. The CDR3 DNA is TGTGCCAGCAGCTTAAGGGCGAAGGGGGCAGGTGGCAATGAGCAGTTCTTC. This translates into CASSLRAKGAGGNEQFF.

The chain is built from TRBV6-7 and TRBJ2-1, with TRBD2 matching 7 bases. TRBV6-7 is labeled an ORF, and its function is uncertain. V lost 2 bases to trimming and J lost 0 bases; unmatched junction nucleotides: 13. The CDR3 runs to 19 residues. CDR3 nucleotides: TGTGCCAGCAGTTACGGGAACTCAGAAGCGGGACCCTCCTACAATGAGCAGTTCTTC. It codes for CASSYGNSEAGPSYNEQFF.

The chain is built from TRBV29-1 and TRBJ2-2, with D perhaps TRBD1 (6 bases). The CDR3 extends over 14 amino acids. V lost 3 bases and J 2 bases, leaving 10 bases between the germline ends. Germline lookup yields CDR1 SQVTM and CDR2 ANQGSEA. The CDR3 region is CSVDQGLNTGELFF. The CDR3 DNA sequence: TGCAGCGTTGACCAGGGGCTAAACACCGGGGAGCTGTTTTTT.

The chain has TRBV10-3 and TRBJ1-2; a weak D match, TRBD1 (6 bases). The germline V gene has CDR1 ENHRY and CDR2 SYGVKD. This CDR3 contains 14 residues. V gave up 3 bases and J gave up 2 bases, with 10 bases separating them. DNA for the CDR3: TGTGCCATCAGTGACAGGGGCAACAACTATGGCTACACCTTC. Translated, it gives CAISDRGNNYGYTF.

This sequence joins TRBV2 and TRBJ2-1, with 12 bases matching TRBD2. CDR3 length: 18 residues. The V gene end was trimmed by 4 bases and the J gene end by 0 bases; junction bases not matched to a gene: 7. From germline, CDR1 is SNHLY and CDR2 FYNNEI. The CDR3 loop reads CASSGLAGEGSSYNEQFF. DNA for the CDR3: TGTGCCAGCAGTGGACTAGCGGGAGAGGGGAGCTCCTACAATGAGCAGTTCTTC.

This clonotype came up a few times. V is TRBV5-1 and J is TRBJ1-1; a possible D gene is TRBD1 (5 bases). V dropped 4 bases and J dropped 2 bases, with 12 bases sitting between them. Germline values: CDR1 SGHRS, CDR2 YFSETQ. CDR3 size: 14 residues. The CDR3 DNA reads TGCGCCAGCAGCCCCACAGGTGATAACACTGAAGCTTTCTTT. It specifies CASSPTGDNTEAFF.

The genes are TRBV7-8 and TRBJ2-2, with 8 bases that match TRBD2. This CDR3 comprises 15 residues. Germline V gene data show CDR1 as SGHVS and CDR2 as FQNEAQ. The J segment lost 5 bases and the V segment lost 5 bases, leaving 7 bases of the junction unmatched. The CDR3 protein is CASSVGLAFTGELFF. CDR3 in DNA: TGTGCCAGCAGCGTAGGACTAGCATTTACCGGGGAGCTGTTTTTT.

The chain uses TRBV25-1 and TRBJ2-2; D is unclear. V was shortened by 4 bases and J by 4 bases, with 25 bases between the two germline ends. Germline V gives CDR1 MGHDK, CDR2 SYGVNS. CDR3 length equals 19 residues. CDR3 nucleotides: TGTGCCAGCAGTGGGCCCTGGACCGACGACAAACGATTCACCGGGGAGCTGTTTTTT. Translation: CASSGPWTDDKRFTGELFF.

This CDR3 reads CASRWGGPGGPGDTQYF. The CDR3, as DNA: TGTGCCAGCAGGTGGGGGGGCCCGGGAGGGCCGGGAGATACGCAGTATTTT. The V and J genes are TRBV12-3 or TRBV12-4 and TRBJ2-3; 8 bases match TRBD2. The CDR3 consists of 17 residues. Losses at the gene ends were 6 bases for V and 5 bases for J; bases not matched to a gene: 16.

This clonotype has a handful of counts. The chain couples TRBV29-1 to TRBJ2-7; perhaps D is TRBD1 or TRBD2 (5 bases each). V lost 6 bases and J lost 1, with 13 bases in between. The CDR3 sequence is 13 residues long. Germline assignment: CDR1 SQVTM and CDR2 ANQGSEA. The CDR3 is CSVQRGASYEQYF. In DNA, the CDR3 is TGCAGCGTCCAACGGGGCGCGTCCTACGAGCAGTACTTC.

This clonotype has only a few counts. The V and J genes are TRBV12-3 or TRBV12-4 and TRBJ2-5; D unclear. Trimming stripped 5 bases from V and 5 bases from J, with 6 bases between. This CDR3 is 11 amino acids long. DNA for the CDR3: TGTGCCAGCAGTAACGGTGAGACCCAGTACTTC. Its protein product is CASSNGETQYF.